This is a list of T cell receptor beta chains from one sample in a study of post-analysis software for immune sequencing data. Each CDR3 protein gets one entry after TCRdb re-called the PCR reads with MiXCR. The sample carries about 620,000 distinct CDR3 sequences, roughly two fifths recorded once. Sequencing was done on a sample of blood. The receptors were gathered from a girl aged 5-17 years with multiple sclerosis. Both conserved end residues are part of each CDR3. Fields, in order: J gene, V gene, D gene, clone size, CDR3 protein, CDR3 DNA. A D gene is named only where the DNA matches it firmly. The size entry is marked missing in some rows and otherwise reads once, few, many or a size class.

TRBJ2-1	TRBV5-1	NA	NA	CASSFRLSAGFEQFF	TGCGCCAGCAGCTTCCGGTTGTCCGCTGGATTTGAGCAGTTCTTC
TRBJ1-5	TRBV27	NA	few	CASSLEGLGQPQHF	TGTGCCAGCAGCTTAGAGGGGCTTGGTCAGCCCCAGCATTTT
TRBJ2-7	TRBV5-1	NA	NA	CASSSAGSSYEQYF	TGCGCCAGCAGCTCGGCAGGGAGCTCCTACGAGCAGTACTTC
TRBJ2-4	TRBV4-2	NA	few	CASSQDVLAKNIQYF	TGTGCCAGCAGCCAAGATGTTCTAGCCAAAAACATTCAGTACTTC
TRBJ2-1	TRBV7-2	NA	NA	CASSKGVGGGNEQFF	TGTGCCAGCAGCAAAGGGGTAGGAGGGGGTAATGAGCAGTTCTTC
TRBJ2-5	TRBV6-1	TRBD1	few	CASRPGTVFSFRYQETQYF	TGTGCCAGCAGACCCGGGACAGTCTTTTCTTTTAGGTACCAAGAGACCCAGTACTTC
TRBJ2-5	TRBV7-8	NA	NA	CASSPLGGGKETQYF	TGTGCCAGCAGCCCTCTGGGGGGCGGGAAAGAGACCCAGTACTTC
TRBJ1-5	TRBV6-5	TRBD1	NA	CASRYSGGAQPQHF	TGTGCCAGCAGGTACTCAGGGGGTGCTCAGCCCCAGCATTTT
TRBJ2-7	TRBV21-1	NA	NA	CASSKALWGAGPTYEQYF	TGTGCCAGCAGCAAAGCGCTCTGGGGAGCGGGCCCGACCTACGAGCAGTACTTC
TRBJ2-1	TRBV9	NA	NA	CASSPGGGMGNERFF	TGTGCCAGCAGCCCAGGAGGGGGGATGGGCAATGAGCGGTTCTTC
TRBJ1-1	TRBV6-5	NA	few	CASSYRGFNTEAFF	TGTGCCAGCAGTTACAGGGGGTTTAACACTGAAGCTTTCTTT
TRBJ1-1	TRBV5-1	NA	NA	CASDSGGLNTEAFF	TGCGCCAGCGATTCTGGGGGGCTGAACACTGAAGCTTTCTTT
TRBJ2-7	TRBV12-3/TRBV12-4	TRBD1	NA	CASSFPSGQGSYEQYF	TGTGCCAGCAGTTTCCCCTCGGGACAGGGGTCCTACGAGCAGTACTTC
TRBJ1-5	TRBV20-1	NA	NA	CSAGGLTRPQHF	TGCAGTGCAGGGGGGCTAACACGGCCCCAGCATTTT
TRBJ2-5	TRBV2	NA	NA	CASGEGGAIETQYF	TGTGCCAGCGGGGAAGGCGGGGCAATAGAGACCCAGTACTTC
TRBJ1-1	TRBV4-1	NA	once	CASSQDRRDPTEAFF	TGCGCCAGCAGCCAAGATCGTAGGGATCCCACTGAAGCTTTCTTT
TRBJ1-2	TRBV7-8	TRBD1	NA	CASRPKRTGVGNYGYTF	TGTGCCAGCAGGCCAAAAAGAACAGGGGTCGGAAACTATGGCTACACCTTC
TRBJ2-1	TRBV5-1	TRBD2	few	CASSSSGREQFF	TGCGCCAGCAGTTCTAGCGGGAGGGAGCAGTTCTTC
TRBJ2-5	TRBV15	NA	NA	CATSPDRYRSQETQYF	TGTGCCACCAGCCCAGACAGGTACCGAAGCCAAGAGACCCAGTACTTC
TRBJ2-3	TRBV20-1	TRBD2	NA	CSAPPLAGGRNTDTQYF	TGCAGTGCTCCACCTCTAGCGGGGGGGCGGAACACAGATACGCAGTATTTT
TRBJ2-1	TRBV7-9	NA	NA	CASSRGAGAAEQFF	TGTGCCAGCAGCCGTGGGGCAGGGGCTGCTGAGCAGTTCTTC
TRBJ2-3	TRBV7-9	NA	NA	CASSPWGNSDYTDTQYF	TGTGCCAGCAGCCCCTGGGGGAATAGCGACTACACAGATACGCAGTATTTT
TRBJ2-1	TRBV20-1	NA	NA	CSAKRALRNEQFF	TGCAGTGCTAAGCGGGCGTTGAGAAATGAGCAGTTCTTC
TRBJ2-3	TRBV28	NA	NA	CASSPFRGASTDTQYF	TGTGCCAGCAGTCCCTTTAGGGGGGCTAGCACAGATACGCAGTATTTT